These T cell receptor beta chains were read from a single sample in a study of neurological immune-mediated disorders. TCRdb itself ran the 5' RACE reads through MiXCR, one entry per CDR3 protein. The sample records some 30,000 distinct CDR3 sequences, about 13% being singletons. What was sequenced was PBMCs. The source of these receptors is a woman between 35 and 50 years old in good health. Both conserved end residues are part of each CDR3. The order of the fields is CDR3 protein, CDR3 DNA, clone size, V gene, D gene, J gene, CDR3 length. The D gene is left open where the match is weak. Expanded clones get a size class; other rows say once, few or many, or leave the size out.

CDR3 protein: CASSFVAGNTYNEQFF
CDR3 DNA: TGTGCCAGCAGCTTCGTAGCGGGAAACACTTACAATGAGCAGTTCTTC
clone size: many
V gene: TRBV7-8
D gene: TRBD2
J gene: TRBJ2-1
CDR3 length: 16

CDR3 protein: CSAKEPRAPYNEQFF
CDR3 DNA: TGCAGTGCTAAAGAGCCCCGAGCACCCTACAATGAGCAGTTCTTC
clone size: many
V gene: TRBV20-1
D gene: NA
J gene: TRBJ2-1
CDR3 length: 15

CDR3 protein: CSASNTGDITPQHF
CDR3 DNA: TGCAGTGCTTCAAATACAGGGGATATCACGCCCCAGCATTTT
clone size: NA
V gene: TRBV20-1
D gene: TRBD1
J gene: TRBJ1-5
CDR3 length: 14

CDR3 protein: CASSFKFEQYF
CDR3 DNA: TGTGCCAGCAGTTTTAAGTTCGAGCAGTACTTC
clone size: many
V gene: TRBV12-3/TRBV12-4
D gene: NA
J gene: TRBJ2-7
CDR3 length: 11

CDR3 protein: CASSPNFFSYEQYF
CDR3 DNA: TGTGCCAGCAGCCCGAATTTCTTTTCCTACGAGCAGTACTTC
clone size: many
V gene: TRBV14
D gene: NA
J gene: TRBJ2-7
CDR3 length: 14

CDR3 protein: CATQDRGDTGELFF
CDR3 DNA: TGTGCCACGCAAGACAGGGGGGACACCGGGGAGCTGTTTTTT
clone size: many
V gene: TRBV6-6
D gene: TRBD1
J gene: TRBJ2-2
CDR3 length: 14

CDR3 protein: CASSASGHKETQYF
CDR3 DNA: TGTGCCAGCAGCGCCTCGGGACACAAAGAGACCCAGTACTTC
clone size: many
V gene: TRBV7-2
D gene: NA
J gene: TRBJ2-5
CDR3 length: 14

CDR3 protein: CSAPRGGYGYTF
CDR3 DNA: TGCAGTGCCCCAAGGGGGGGCTATGGCTACACCTTC
clone size: many
V gene: TRBV20-1
D gene: NA
J gene: TRBJ1-2
CDR3 length: 12

CDR3 protein: CASSQRTASYEQYF
CDR3 DNA: TGTGCCAGCAGCCAAAGGACAGCATCCTACGAGCAGTACTTC
clone size: many
V gene: TRBV3-1
D gene: NA
J gene: TRBJ2-7
CDR3 length: 14

CDR3 protein: CASSLSGGRAEGYEQYF
CDR3 DNA: TGTGCCAGCAGTTTGTCCGGGGGGCGAGCGGAAGGCTACGAGCAGTACTTC
clone size: many
V gene: TRBV6-5
D gene: NA
J gene: TRBJ2-7
CDR3 length: 17

CDR3 protein: CASSQEGPRPTEAFF
CDR3 DNA: TGCGCCAGCAGCCAAGAGGGGCCTCGCCCCACTGAAGCTTTCTTT
clone size: many
V gene: TRBV4-1
D gene: NA
J gene: TRBJ1-1
CDR3 length: 15

CDR3 protein: CSAGTEGYSNQPQHF
CDR3 DNA: TGCAGTGCCGGGACCGAGGGTTATAGCAATCAGCCCCAGCATTTT
clone size: many
V gene: TRBV20-1
D gene: NA
J gene: TRBJ1-5
CDR3 length: 15

CDR3 protein: CASEAGDAGELFF
CDR3 DNA: TGTGCCAGCGAGGCAGGGGACGCCGGGGAGCTGTTTTTT
clone size: many
V gene: TRBV12-3/TRBV12-4
D gene: NA
J gene: TRBJ2-2
CDR3 length: 13

CDR3 protein: CASSAMQGQDEKLFF
CDR3 DNA: TGTGCCAGCAGTGCTATGCAGGGGCAGGATGAAAAACTGTTTTTT
clone size: many
V gene: TRBV6-1
D gene: NA
J gene: TRBJ1-4
CDR3 length: 15

CDR3 protein: CSARVGGVSREAFF
CDR3 DNA: TGCAGTGCTAGAGTGGGGGGGGTCTCCCGTGAAGCTTTCTTT
clone size: many
V gene: TRBV20-1
D gene: NA
J gene: TRBJ1-1
CDR3 length: 14

CDR3 protein: CASSAGTSGELFF
CDR3 DNA: TGTGCCAGCAGTGCCGGGACAAGCGGGGAGCTGTTTTTT
clone size: many
V gene: TRBV6-2/TRBV6-3
D gene: NA
J gene: TRBJ2-2
CDR3 length: 13

CDR3 protein: CASSQAPQTGTDTQYF
CDR3 DNA: TGCGCCAGCAGCCAAGCTCCTCAGACGGGCACAGATACGCAGTATTTT
clone size: many
V gene: TRBV4-3
D gene: NA
J gene: TRBJ2-3
CDR3 length: 16

CDR3 protein: CASSPVGRASFNGYTF
CDR3 DNA: TGTGCCAGCAGCCCCGTTGGAAGGGCCTCTTTTAATGGCTACACCTTC
clone size: NA
V gene: TRBV7-9
D gene: NA
J gene: TRBJ1-2
CDR3 length: 16

CDR3 protein: CASSFRGLPGLGVKGETQYF
CDR3 DNA: TGTGCCAGCAGTTTCCGCGGTTTACCGGGACTTGGGGTAAAGGGGGAGACCCAGTACTTC
clone size: many
V gene: TRBV12-3/TRBV12-4
D gene: NA
J gene: TRBJ2-5
CDR3 length: 20

CDR3 protein: CSVGGAPGGETQYF
CDR3 DNA: TGCAGCGTTGGCGGAGCGCCGGGAGGAGAGACCCAGTACTTC
clone size: many
V gene: TRBV29-1
D gene: TRBD2
J gene: TRBJ2-5
CDR3 length: 14

CDR3 protein: CATSRDPITGPGELFF
CDR3 DNA: TGTGCCACCAGCAGAGACCCAATTACAGGGCCCGGGGAGCTGTTTTTT
clone size: medium-sized
V gene: TRBV15
D gene: NA
J gene: TRBJ2-2
CDR3 length: 16

CDR3 protein: CASSEGLRSSYNEQFF
CDR3 DNA: TGTGCCAGCAGCGAGGGACTGAGGAGCTCCTACAATGAGCAGTTCTTC
clone size: many
V gene: TRBV9
D gene: NA
J gene: TRBJ2-1
CDR3 length: 16

CDR3 protein: CSAPPDVGRVTNEKLFF
CDR3 DNA: TGCAGTGCCCCCCCCGATGTGGGGAGGGTAACTAATGAAAAACTGTTTTTT
clone size: many
V gene: TRBV20-1
D gene: NA
J gene: TRBJ1-4
CDR3 length: 17

CDR3 protein: CASSLGGSDGANVLTF
CDR3 DNA: TGCGCCAGCAGCTTGGGGGGCAGCGATGGGGCCAACGTCCTGACTTTC
clone size: many
V gene: TRBV5-1
D gene: NA
J gene: TRBJ2-6
CDR3 length: 16

CDR3 protein: CASSWDRHEQYF
CDR3 DNA: TGTGCCAGCAGCTGGGACAGGCACGAGCAGTACTTC
clone size: many
V gene: TRBV5-6
D gene: TRBD1
J gene: TRBJ2-7
CDR3 length: 12

CDR3 protein: CASSQDLEGADQPQHF
CDR3 DNA: TGCGCCAGCAGCCAAGATCTCGAGGGGGCGGATCAGCCCCAGCATTTT
clone size: many
V gene: TRBV4-1
D gene: TRBD1
J gene: TRBJ1-5
CDR3 length: 16

CDR3 protein: CASSYIERTSTDTQYF
CDR3 DNA: TGTGCCAGCAGTTATATCGAAAGAACTAGCACAGATACGCAGTATTTT
clone size: many
V gene: TRBV12-3/TRBV12-4
D gene: NA
J gene: TRBJ2-3
CDR3 length: 16

CDR3 protein: CASSVGTATEAFF
CDR3 DNA: TGTGCCAGCAGCGTCGGGACAGCCACTGAAGCTTTCTTT
clone size: many
V gene: TRBV9
D gene: TRBD1
J gene: TRBJ1-1
CDR3 length: 13